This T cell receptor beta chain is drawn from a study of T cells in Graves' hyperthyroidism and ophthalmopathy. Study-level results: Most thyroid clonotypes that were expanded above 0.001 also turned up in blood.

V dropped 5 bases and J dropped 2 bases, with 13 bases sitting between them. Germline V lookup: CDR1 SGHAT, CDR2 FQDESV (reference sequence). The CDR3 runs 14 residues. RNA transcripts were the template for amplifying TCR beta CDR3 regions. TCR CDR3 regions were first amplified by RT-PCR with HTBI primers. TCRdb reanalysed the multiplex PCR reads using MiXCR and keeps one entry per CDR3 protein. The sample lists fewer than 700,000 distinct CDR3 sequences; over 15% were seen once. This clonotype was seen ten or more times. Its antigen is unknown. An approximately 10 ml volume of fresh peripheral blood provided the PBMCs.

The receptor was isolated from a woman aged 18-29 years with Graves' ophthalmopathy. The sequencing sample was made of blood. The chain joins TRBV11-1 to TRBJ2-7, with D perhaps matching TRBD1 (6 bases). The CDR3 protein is CASSLTGSPYEQYF. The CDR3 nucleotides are TGTGCCAGCAGCCTCACAGGGTCACCCTACGAGCAGTACTTC.